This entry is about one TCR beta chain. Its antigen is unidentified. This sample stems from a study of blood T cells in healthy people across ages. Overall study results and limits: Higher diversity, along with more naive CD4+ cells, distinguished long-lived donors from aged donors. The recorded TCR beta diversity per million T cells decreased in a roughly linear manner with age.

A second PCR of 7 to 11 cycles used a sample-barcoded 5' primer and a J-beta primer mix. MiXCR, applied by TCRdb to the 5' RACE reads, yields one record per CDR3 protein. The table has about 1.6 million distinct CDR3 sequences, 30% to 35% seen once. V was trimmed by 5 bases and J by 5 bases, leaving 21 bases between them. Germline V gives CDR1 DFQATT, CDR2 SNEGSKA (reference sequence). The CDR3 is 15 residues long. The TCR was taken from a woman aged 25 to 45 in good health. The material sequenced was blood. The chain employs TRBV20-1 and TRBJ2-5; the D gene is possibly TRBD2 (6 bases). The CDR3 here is CSAPSLTRLLETQYF. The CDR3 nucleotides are TGCAGTGCTCCGAGTTTGACTAGGCTTCTGGAGACCCAGTACTTC.